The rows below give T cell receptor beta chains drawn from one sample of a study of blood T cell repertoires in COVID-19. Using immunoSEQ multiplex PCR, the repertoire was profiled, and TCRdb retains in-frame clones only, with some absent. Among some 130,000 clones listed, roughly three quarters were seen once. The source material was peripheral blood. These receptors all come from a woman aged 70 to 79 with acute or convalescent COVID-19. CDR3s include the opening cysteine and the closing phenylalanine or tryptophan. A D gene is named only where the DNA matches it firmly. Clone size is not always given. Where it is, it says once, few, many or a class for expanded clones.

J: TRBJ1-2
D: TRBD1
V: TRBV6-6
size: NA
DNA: TGTGCCAGCAGTTACGGACAGGGACAAGGCTACACCTTC
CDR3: CASSYGQGQGYTF

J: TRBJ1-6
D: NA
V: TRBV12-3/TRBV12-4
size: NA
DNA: TGTGCCAGCAGTTTCTCGGGGAATTCACCCCTCCACTTT
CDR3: CASSFSGNSPLHF

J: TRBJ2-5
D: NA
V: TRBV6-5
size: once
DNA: TGTGCCAGCAGTTACTCTTTTTCCCTAGCCGGGGAGACCCAGTACTTC
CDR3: CASSYSFSLAGETQYF

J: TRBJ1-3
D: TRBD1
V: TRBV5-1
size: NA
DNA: TGCGCCAGCAGCTTGGACGGACAGGGGGTTTATAACACCATATATTTT
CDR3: CASSLDGQGVYNTIYF

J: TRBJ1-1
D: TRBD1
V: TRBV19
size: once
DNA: TGTGCCAGTACCAGGGACAGAGACCTTGAAGCTTTCTTT
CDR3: CASTRDRDLEAFF

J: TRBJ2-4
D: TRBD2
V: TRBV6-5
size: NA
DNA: TGTGCCAGCAGCCCGGGACTAGCGCAACGAAACATTCAGTACTTC
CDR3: CASSPGLAQRNIQYF

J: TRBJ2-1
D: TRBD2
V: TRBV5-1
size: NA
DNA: TGCGCCAGCAGCTTGATGGCGGGAGCAGCCTACAATGAGCAGTTCTTC
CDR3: CASSLMAGAAYNEQFF

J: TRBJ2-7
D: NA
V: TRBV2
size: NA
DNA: TGTGCCAGCAGTGACAGGCCTAATATCTACGAGCAGTACTTC
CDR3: CASSDRPNIYEQYF

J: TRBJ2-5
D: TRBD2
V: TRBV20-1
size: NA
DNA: TGCAGTGCTAGTTTTAGCGGGAGGGAGGGAGAGACCCAGTACTTC
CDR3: CSASFSGREGETQYF

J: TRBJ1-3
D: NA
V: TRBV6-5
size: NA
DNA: TGTGCCGGGAGTCGAAACGGAAACACCATATATTTT
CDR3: CAGSRNGNTIYF